The entry that follows covers one T cell receptor beta chain sequence. Its antigen target is currently unknown. No quality values exist for individual bases; no much larger clone is one base distant. The protocol used for the library was RT-PCR. Instrument used: NextSeq 550. TCRdb applied fastp at Q25 and MiXCR to the public reads, then kept only in-frame beta chains. Each entry merges the rows of one CDR3 protein and shows their most common DNA and genes. Recorded for this sample are tens of thousands of distinct CDR3 sequences; 25% to 40% of them occurred a single time. The ten largest clonotypes hold around 72% of the sample. The source of the sample is a study of patients and donors after allogeneic stem cell transplantation (dated by TCRdb to about 2020). Inclusive of the bounding cysteine and phenylalanine, the CDR3 is 15 residues long. CDR3 DNA only is kept here, 45 bases in frame from base 1. The germline V gene supplies CDR1 SGHAT and CDR2 FQNNGV. Cut back by 1 base and 1 base, the V and J ends lie 10 bases apart.

The sequenced material came from blood, either unsorted or a sorted T cell fraction (not recorded which). The receptor comes from a human donor who was either an allogeneic HSCT recipient or a stem cell or donor lymphocyte infusion donor (not recorded which). It is not recorded whose cells these are; they may come from a transplant donor. Recombination joined TRBV11-2 with TRBJ1-2, with no confidently assigned D gene. The CDR3 reads CASSLGPTLNYGYTF. In nucleotide form, the sequence is TGTGCCAGCAGCTTAGGGCCGACCCTTAACTATGGCTACACCTTC.